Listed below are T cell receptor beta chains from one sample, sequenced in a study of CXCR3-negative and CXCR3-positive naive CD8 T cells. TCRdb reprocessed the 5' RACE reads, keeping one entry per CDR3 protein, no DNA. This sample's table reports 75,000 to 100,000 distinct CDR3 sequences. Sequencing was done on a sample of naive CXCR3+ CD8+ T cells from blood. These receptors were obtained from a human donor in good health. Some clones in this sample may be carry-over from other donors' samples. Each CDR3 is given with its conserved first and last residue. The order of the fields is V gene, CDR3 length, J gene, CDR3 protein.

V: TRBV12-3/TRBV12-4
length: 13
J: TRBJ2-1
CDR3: CASSSGSEWEQFF

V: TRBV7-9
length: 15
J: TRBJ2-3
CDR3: CASSFLDRGTDTQYF

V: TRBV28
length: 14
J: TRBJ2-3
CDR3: CASSPDRDTDTQYF

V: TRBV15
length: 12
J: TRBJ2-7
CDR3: CAHPTSPYEQYF

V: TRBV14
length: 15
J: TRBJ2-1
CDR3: CASSQEEVAWNEQFF

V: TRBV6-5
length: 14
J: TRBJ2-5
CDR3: CASSDQGDSETQYF

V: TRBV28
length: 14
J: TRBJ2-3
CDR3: CASSSWQNTDTQYF

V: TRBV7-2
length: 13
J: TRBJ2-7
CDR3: CASSKTDSYEQYF

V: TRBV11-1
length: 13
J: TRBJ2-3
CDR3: CASSETRMHTQYF

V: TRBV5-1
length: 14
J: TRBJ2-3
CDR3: CASSQRRYTDTQYF

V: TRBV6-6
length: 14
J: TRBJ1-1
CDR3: CASSENLRVAEAFF

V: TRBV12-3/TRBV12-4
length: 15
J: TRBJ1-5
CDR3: CASSLGGQGNQPQHF

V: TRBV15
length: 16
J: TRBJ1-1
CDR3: CATSRDTLGENTEAFF

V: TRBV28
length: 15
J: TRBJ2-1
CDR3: CASRQVLSGPDEQFF

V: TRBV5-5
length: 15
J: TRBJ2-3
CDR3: CASSSYNREADTQYF

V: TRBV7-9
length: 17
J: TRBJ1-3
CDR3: CASSFPLRGREENTIYF

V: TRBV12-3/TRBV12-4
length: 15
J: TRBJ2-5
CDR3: CASTQTSGGPETQYF

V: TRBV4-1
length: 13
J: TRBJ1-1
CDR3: CASSQTLLAEAFF

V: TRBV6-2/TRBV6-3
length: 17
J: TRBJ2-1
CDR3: CASSYRIDGSVHNEQFF

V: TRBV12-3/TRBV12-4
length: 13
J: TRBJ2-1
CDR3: CASTPGRNNEQFF

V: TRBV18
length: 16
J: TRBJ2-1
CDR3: CASSPVALSSYNEQFF

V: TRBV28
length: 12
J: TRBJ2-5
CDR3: CASSQLGETQYF

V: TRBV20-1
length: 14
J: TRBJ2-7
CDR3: CSARSLSGGYGQYF

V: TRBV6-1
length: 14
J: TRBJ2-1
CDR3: CASSPSGPYNEQFF

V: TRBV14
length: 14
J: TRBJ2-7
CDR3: CASSHREYRYEQYF

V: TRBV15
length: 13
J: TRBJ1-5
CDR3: CATSGTNNQPQHF

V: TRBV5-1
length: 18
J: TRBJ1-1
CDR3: CASSLAETGGAEDTEAFF

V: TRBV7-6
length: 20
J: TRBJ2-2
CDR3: CASSPVSYPGLAGNTGELFF

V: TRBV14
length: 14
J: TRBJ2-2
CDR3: CARSLYKNTGELFF

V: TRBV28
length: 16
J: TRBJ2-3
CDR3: CASSFPTGGDTDTQYF

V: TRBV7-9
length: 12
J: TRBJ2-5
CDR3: CASRYRGETQYF

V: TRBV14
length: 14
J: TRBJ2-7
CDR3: CASSQAEPTYEQYF

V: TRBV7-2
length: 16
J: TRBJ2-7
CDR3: CASIMSGTSGYYEQYF

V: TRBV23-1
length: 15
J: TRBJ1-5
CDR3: CASSQPYRGNQPQHF

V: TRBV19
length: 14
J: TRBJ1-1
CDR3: CASSWDSVNTEAFF

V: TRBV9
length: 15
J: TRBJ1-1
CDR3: CASSLKDRGRSEAFF